This T cell receptor (beta chain) derives from a study of T cell repertoires in cytomegalovirus infection. Study-wide background: CMV epitopes, recently identified HLA-C-restricted and well-studied HLA-B-restricted, were used. Study results and caveats: Within the response measured ex vivo, HLA-C-restricted CMV-specific TCR beta clonotypes were dominant. Adding up the frequency of public TCR beta families identified people who carried CMV plus the relevant HLA.

One entry per CDR3 protein results from TCRdb running MiXCR on the reads. The table lists 800,000 to 950,000 distinct CDR3 sequences, approximately 30% of them singletons. This clonotype was seen a few times. Its matching antigen is unknown. This TCR was sampled from a human donor in good health (CMV status not recorded). Some clones in this sample may be carry-over from other donors' samples. The sequencing used cultured CD8+ T cells from PBMCs, collected from culture after CMV antigen stimulation.

The CDR3 bases are TGTGCCAGCAGCTTTCAGACTAGCCCAACCGATGAGCAGTTCTTC. Amino acids: CASSFQTSPTDEQFF. The rearrangement uses TRBV11-2 and TRBJ2-1; 7 bases are shared with TRBD2. With V trimmed by 3 bases and J by 8 bases, 10 bases remained unmatched. Per germline, CDR1 SGHAT and CDR2 FQNNGV. The CDR3 runs to 15 residues. The full variable domain, in which reference TRBV11-2 and TRBJ2-1 provide the parts outside the CDR3, is EAGVAQSPRYKIIEKRQSVAFWCNPISGHATLYWYQQILGQGPKLLIQFQNNGVVDDSQLPKDRFSAERLKGVDSTLKIQPAKLEDSAVYLCASSFQTSPTDEQFFGPGTRLTVL.